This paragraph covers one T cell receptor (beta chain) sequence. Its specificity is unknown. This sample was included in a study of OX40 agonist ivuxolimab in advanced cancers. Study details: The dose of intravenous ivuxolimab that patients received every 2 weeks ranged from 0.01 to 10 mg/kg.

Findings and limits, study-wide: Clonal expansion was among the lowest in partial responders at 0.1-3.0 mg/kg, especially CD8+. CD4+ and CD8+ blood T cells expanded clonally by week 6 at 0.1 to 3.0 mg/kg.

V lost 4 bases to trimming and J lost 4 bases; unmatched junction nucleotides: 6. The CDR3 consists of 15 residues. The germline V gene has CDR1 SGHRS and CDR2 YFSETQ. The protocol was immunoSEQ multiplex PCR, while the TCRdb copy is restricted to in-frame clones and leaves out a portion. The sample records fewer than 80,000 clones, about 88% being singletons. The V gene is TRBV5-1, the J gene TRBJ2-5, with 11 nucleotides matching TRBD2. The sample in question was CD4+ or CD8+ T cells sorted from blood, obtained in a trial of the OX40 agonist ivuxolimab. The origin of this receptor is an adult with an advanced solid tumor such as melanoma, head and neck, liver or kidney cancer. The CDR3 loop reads CASSRTSGQGETQYF. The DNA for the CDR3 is TGCGCCAGCAGCCGGACTAGCGGGCAGGGAGAGACCCAGTACTTC.